Sequencing of this TCR beta chain was carried out in a study of cytomegalovirus exposure and HLA in healthy donors. Overall study context: Early on, a data release was issued that held approximately 92 million unique TCRs from HLA-typed donors. Points from the study as a whole: Segments of the TCR beta V type were, in most cases, productive about 90% or about 30% of the time in an earlier analysis. Analyzed later, most CMV-associated TCR beta chains appeared HLA-restricted.

Germline loops: CDR1 SEHNR, CDR2 FQNEAQ (reference sequence). Unmatched junction bases numbered 11, after V lost 5 bases and J lost 10 bases. The CDR3 is 16 amino acids. Primers: 60 Vbeta forward and 13 Jbeta reverse. The repertoire was sequenced with immunoSEQ multiplex PCR; TCRdb's copy has only in-frame clones and lacks some. The sample yields over 150,000 clones, roughly 76% seen once. Although they were nominally healthy when sampled, donors likely had unrecorded immune exposures. This clone was counted once. The antigen remains unidentified. The origin of this receptor is a human donor in good health. The sequenced sample was PBMCs. The chain recombines TRBV7-9 with TRBJ1-6; 10 nucleotides agree with TRBD1. The chain's CDR3 is CASSKDAPGQGSPLHF. CDR3 coding DNA: TGTGCCAGCAGCAAAGACGCACCGGGACAGGGGTCACCCCTCCACTTT.